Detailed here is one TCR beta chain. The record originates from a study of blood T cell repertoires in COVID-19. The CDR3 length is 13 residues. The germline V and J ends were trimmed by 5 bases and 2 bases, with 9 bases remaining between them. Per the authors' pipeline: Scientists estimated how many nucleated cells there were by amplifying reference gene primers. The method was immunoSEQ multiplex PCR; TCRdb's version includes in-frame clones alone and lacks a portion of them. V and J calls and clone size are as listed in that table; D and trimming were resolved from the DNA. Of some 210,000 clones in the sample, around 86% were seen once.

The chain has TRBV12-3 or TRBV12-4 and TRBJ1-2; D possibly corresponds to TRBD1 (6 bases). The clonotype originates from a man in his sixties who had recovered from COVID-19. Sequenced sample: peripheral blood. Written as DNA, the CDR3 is TGTGCCAGCAGTCGGGACATCAACTATGGCTACACCTTC. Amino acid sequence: CASSRDINYGYTF.